This TCR beta chain was sequenced during a study of blood T cell repertoires in COVID-19. Across the whole study: Collection of acute and convalescent COVID-19 samples took place in the United States, Italy and Spain. The analysed material was cDNA or gDNA that came from T cells, B-cell-depleted T cells, or PBMCs.

In the authors' workflow: Nucleated cell counts were estimated from reference gene primer amplification. Using immunoSEQ multiplex PCR, the repertoire was profiled, and TCRdb retains in-frame clones only, with some absent. V and J calls and clone size are as listed in that table; D and trimming were resolved from the DNA. The sample has more than 50,000 clones; approximately 88% are singletons. The receptor was derived from a human donor in a cohort sampled during active COVID-19. The source material was peripheral blood.

Here the CDR3 reads CASSFRNRETETQYF. The CDR3, as DNA: TGTGCCAGCAGTTTTCGGAACAGGGAGACTGAGACCCAGTACTTC. The chain recombines TRBV6-5 with TRBJ2-5; possibly TRBD1 for D (6 bases). CDR1 is MNHEY, CDR2 SVGAGI, per germline. Trimming removed 4 bases at V and 5 bases at J, with 17 bases between. The CDR3 has 15 residues.